Listed below are T cell receptor beta chains from one sample, sequenced in a study of T cells in Graves' hyperthyroidism and ophthalmopathy. MiXCR was run by TCRdb on the multiplex PCR reads, yielding one entry per CDR3 protein. The data show 360,000 or so distinct CDR3 sequences, 13% to 15% seen once. The sample consisted of blood. The receptors were gathered from a woman aged 60-75 years with Graves' ophthalmopathy. The CDR3 runs from the conserved cysteine through the conserved F or W. The order of the fields is V gene, D gene, J gene, clone size, CDR3 DNA, CDR3 protein. The D gene is left open where the match is weak. Clone size is stated in some rows and not others, as once, few, many or a class when expanded.

TRBV5-4,.,TRBJ2-5,.,TGTGCCAGCAGCTCTTCGCCGACCAGGGAGGGGGTAGAGACCCAGTACTTC,CASSSSPTREGVETQYF
TRBV12-3/TRBV12-4,TRBD1,TRBJ2-1,many,TGTGCCAGCAGCCCGACAGGGGGCTCCTACAATGAGCAGTTCTTC,CASSPTGGSYNEQFF
TRBV7-9,TRBD1,TRBJ1-4,.,TGTGCCAGCAGCCCGGGGGACAGGGCCAAAGAAAAACTGTTTTTT,CASSPGDRAKEKLFF
TRBV7-8,.,TRBJ2-1,many,TGTGCCAGCAGCCCTAGTTGGGCCGAGCTCAATGAGCAGTTCTTC,CASSPSWAELNEQFF
TRBV4-1,.,TRBJ2-1,.,TGCGCCAGCAGTTGGGTTGTATCGGGGCGGTACTACAATGAGCAGTTCTTC,CASSWVVSGRYYNEQFF
TRBV7-8,.,TRBJ2-1,many,TGTGCCAGCAGCCCCTACAGCAATGAGCAGTTCTTC,CASSPYSNEQFF
TRBV24-1,TRBD2,TRBJ2-1,many,TGTGCCACCAGTGAAGGTAGCGGGAGAGGAGGGGTGGGCTCCTACAATGAGCAGTTCTTC,CATSEGSGRGGVGSYNEQFF
TRBV11-2,.,TRBJ1-4,many,TGTGCCAGCAGCTTTTCGACAGTTGCAACTAATGAAAAACTGTTTTTT,CASSFSTVATNEKLFF
TRBV7-6,.,TRBJ2-1,few,TGTGCCAGCAGCTTCCCGGGTAGCCGACCCTACAATGAGCAGTTCTTC,CASSFPGSRPYNEQFF
TRBV7-9,TRBD2,TRBJ2-7,many,TGTGCCAGCAGCGATGTTCTAGCGGGAGAATACTACGAGCAGTACTTC,CASSDVLAGEYYEQYF
TRBV6-5,.,TRBJ2-7,.,TGTGCCAGCAGTAACCGGGACTCGGGCTACGAGCAGTACTTC,CASSNRDSGYEQYF